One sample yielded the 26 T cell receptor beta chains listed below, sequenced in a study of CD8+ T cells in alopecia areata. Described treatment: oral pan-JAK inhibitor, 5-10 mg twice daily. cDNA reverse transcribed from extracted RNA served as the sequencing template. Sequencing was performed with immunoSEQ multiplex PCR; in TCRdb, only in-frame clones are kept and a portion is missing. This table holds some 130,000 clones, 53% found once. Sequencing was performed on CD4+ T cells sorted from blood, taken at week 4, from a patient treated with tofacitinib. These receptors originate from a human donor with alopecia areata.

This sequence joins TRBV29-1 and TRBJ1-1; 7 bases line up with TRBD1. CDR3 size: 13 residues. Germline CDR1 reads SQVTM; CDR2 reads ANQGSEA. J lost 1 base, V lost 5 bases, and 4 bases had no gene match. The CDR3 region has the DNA TGCAGCGTTTTGGGACAGAGGAACACTGAAGCTTTCTTT. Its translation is CSVLGQRNTEAFF.

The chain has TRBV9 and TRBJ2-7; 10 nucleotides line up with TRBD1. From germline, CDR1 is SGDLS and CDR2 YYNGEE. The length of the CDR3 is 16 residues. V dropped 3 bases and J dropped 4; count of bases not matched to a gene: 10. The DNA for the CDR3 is TGTGCCAGCAGCGCACATGGACAGGGGGGATTGTACGAGCAGTACTTC. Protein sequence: CASSAHGQGGLYEQYF.

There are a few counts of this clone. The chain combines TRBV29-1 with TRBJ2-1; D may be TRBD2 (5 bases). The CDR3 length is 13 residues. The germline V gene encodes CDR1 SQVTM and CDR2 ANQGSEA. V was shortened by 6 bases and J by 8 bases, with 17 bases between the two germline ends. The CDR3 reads CSVGGRTRDEQFF. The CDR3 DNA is TGCAGCGTCGGAGGACGGACTCGTGATGAGCAGTTCTTC.

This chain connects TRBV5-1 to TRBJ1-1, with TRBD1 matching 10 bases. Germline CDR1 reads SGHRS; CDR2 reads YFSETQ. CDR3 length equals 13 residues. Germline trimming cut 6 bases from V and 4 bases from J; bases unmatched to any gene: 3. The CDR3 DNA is TGCGCCAGCAAGAGGACAGGGGGCACTGAAGCTTTCTTT. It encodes CASKRTGGTEAFF.

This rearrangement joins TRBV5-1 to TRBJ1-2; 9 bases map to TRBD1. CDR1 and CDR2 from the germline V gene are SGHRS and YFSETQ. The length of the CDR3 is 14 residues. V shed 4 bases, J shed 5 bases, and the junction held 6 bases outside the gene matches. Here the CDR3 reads CASSRWTGDYGYTF. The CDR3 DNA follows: TGCGCCAGCAGCCGATGGACAGGGGATTATGGCTACACCTTC. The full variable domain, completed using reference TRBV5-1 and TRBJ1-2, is KAGVTQTPRYLIKTRGQQVTLSCSPISGHRSVSWYQQTPGQGLQFLFEYFSETQRNKGNFPGRFSGRQFSNSRSEMNVSTLELGDSALYLCASSRWTGDYGYTFGSGTRLTVV.

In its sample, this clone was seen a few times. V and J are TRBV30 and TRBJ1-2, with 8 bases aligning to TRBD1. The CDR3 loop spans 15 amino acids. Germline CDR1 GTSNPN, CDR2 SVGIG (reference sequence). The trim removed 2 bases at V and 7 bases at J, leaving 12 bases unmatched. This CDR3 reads CAWSLTGAGIGGYTF. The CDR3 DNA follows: TGTGCCTGGAGTCTGACAGGGGCAGGAATAGGTGGCTACACCTTC.

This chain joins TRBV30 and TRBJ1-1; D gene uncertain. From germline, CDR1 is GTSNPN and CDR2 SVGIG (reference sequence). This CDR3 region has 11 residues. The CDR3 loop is CGFSDRTEAFF. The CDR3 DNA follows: TGTGGATTTTCCGATCGCACTGAAGCTTTCTTT.

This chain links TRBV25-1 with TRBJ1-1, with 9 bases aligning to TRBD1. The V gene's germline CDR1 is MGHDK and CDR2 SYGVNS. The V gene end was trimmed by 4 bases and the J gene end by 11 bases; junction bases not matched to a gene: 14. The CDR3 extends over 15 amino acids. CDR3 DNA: TGTGCCAGCAGTGGATCCGGGACAGGGCTGGCGGTTGCTTTCTTT. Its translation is CASSGSGTGLAVAFF.

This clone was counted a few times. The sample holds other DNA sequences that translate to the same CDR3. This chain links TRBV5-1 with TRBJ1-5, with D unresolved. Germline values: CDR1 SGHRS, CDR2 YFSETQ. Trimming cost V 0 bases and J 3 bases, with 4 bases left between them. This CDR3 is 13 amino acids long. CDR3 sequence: CASSLAPNQPQHF. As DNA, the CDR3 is TGCGCCAGCAGCTTGGCCCCCAATCAGCCCCAGCATTTT.

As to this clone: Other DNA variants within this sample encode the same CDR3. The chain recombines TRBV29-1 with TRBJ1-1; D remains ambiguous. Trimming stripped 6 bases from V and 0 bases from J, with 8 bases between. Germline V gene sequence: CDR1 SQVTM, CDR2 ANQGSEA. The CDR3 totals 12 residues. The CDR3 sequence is CSVKGMNTEAFF. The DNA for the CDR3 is TGCAGCGTGAAAGGGATGAACACTGAAGCTTTCTTT.

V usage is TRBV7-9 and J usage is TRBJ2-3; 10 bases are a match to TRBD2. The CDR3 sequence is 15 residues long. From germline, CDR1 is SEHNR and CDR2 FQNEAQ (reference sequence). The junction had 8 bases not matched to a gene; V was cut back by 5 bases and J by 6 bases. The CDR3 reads CASSRSGRGWDTQYF. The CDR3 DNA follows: TGTGCCAGCAGCAGAAGCGGGAGGGGCTGGGATACGCAGTATTTT.

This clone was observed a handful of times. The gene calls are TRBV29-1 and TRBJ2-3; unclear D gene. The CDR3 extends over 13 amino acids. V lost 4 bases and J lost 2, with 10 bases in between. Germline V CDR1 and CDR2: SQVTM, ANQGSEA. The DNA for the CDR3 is TGCAGCGTTGTGGTCACTTACACAGATACGCAGTATTTT. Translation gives CSVVVTYTDTQYF.

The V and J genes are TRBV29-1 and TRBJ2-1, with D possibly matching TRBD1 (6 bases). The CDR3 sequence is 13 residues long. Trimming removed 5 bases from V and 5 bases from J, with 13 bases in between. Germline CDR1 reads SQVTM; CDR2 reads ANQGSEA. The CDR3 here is CSVYRDLNNEQFF. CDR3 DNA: TGCAGCGTTTACAGGGACCTAAACAATGAGCAGTTCTTC.

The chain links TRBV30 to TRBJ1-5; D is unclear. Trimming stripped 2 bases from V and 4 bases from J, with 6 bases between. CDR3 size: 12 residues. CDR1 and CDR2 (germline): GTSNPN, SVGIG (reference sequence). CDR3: CAWSRWNQPQHF. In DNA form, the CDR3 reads TGTGCCTGGAGTCGGTGGAATCAGCCCCAGCATTTT. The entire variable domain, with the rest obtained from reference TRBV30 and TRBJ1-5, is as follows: SQTIHQWPATLVQPVGSPLSLECTVEGTSNPNLYWYRQAAGRGLQLLFYSVGIGQISSEVPQNLSASRPQDRQFILSSKKLLLSDSGFYLCAWSRWNQPQHFGDGTRLSIL.

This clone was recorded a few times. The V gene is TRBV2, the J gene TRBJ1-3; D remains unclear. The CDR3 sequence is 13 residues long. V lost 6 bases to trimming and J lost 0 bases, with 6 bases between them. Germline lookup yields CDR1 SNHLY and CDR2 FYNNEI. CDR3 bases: TGTGCCAGCAGGCACAGCTCTGGAAACACCATATATTTT. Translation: CASRHSSGNTIYF.

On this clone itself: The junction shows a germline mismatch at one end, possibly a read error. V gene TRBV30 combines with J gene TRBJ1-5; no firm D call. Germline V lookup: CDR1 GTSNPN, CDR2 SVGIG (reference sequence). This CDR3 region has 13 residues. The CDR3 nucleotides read TGTGCCTGGAGTGTGGGGAGCAAACAGCCCCAGCATTTT. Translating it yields CAWSVGSKQPQHF.

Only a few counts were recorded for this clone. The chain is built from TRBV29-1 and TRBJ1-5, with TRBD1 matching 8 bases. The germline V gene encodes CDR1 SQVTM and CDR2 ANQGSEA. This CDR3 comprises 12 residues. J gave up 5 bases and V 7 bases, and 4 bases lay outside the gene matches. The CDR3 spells CSASTGDQPQHF. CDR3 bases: TGCAGCGCCTCGACAGGGGATCAGCCCCAGCATTTT. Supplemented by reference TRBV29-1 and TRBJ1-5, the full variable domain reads SAVISQKPSRDICQRGTSLTIQCQVDSQVTMMFWYRQQPGQSLTLIATANQGSEATYESGFVIDKFPISRPNLTFSTLTVSNMSPEDSSIYLCSASTGDQPQHFGDGTRLSIL.

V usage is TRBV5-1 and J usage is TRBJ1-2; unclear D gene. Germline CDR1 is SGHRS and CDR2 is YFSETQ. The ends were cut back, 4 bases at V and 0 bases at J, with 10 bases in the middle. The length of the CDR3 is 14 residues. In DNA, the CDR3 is TGCGCCAGCAGCGAGACACAGACTAACTATGGCTACACCTTC. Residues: CASSETQTNYGYTF.

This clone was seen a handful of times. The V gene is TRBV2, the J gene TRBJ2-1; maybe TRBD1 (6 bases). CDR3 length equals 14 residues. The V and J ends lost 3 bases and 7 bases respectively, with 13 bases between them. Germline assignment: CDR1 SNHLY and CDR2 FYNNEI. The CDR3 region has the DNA TGTGCCAGCAGTGAGGGGGCCAGGACTAATGAGCAGTTCTTC. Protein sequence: CASSEGARTNEQFF.

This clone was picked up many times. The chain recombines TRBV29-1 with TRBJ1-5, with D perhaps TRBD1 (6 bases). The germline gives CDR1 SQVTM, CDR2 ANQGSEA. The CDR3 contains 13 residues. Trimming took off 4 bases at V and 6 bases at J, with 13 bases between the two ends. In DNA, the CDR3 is TGCAGCGTTGCCCCAGGGGAAAGTCAGCCCCAGCATTTT. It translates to CSVAPGESQPQHF. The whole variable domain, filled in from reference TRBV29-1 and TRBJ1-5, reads SAVISQKPSRDICQRGTSLTIQCQVDSQVTMMFWYRQQPGQSLTLIATANQGSEATYESGFVIDKFPISRPNLTFSTLTVSNMSPEDSSIYLCSVAPGESQPQHFGDGTRLSIL.

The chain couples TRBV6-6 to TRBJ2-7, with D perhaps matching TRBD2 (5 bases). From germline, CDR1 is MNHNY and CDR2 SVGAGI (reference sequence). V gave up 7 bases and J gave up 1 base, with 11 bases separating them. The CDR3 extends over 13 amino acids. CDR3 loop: CASTPEGSYEQYF. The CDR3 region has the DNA TGTGCCAGCACCCCTGAGGGATCCTACGAGCAGTACTTC.

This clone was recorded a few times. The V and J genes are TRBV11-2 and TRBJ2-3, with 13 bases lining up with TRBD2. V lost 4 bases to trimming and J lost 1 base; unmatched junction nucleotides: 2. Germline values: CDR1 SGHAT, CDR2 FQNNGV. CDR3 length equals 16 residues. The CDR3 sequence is CASSWGTSGGTDTQYF. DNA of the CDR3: TGTGCCAGCAGCTGGGGGACTAGCGGGGGCACAGATACGCAGTATTTT.

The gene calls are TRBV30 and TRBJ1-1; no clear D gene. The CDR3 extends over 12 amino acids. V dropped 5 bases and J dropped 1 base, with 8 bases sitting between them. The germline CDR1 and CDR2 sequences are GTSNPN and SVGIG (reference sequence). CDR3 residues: CAWRGTNTEAFF. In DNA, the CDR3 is TGTGCCTGGCGGGGTACGAACACTGAAGCTTTCTTT.

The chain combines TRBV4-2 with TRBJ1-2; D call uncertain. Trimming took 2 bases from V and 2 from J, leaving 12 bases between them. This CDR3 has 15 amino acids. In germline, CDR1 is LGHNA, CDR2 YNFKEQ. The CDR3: CASSQLGLTNYGYTF. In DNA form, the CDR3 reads TGTGCCAGCAGCCAACTCGGTCTGACCAACTATGGCTACACCTTC.

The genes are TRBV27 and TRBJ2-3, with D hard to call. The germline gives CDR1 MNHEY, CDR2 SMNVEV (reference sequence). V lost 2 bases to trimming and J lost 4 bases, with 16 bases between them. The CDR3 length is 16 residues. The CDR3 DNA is TGTGCCAGCAGTTTACGAGGTAGAGGCTCTGCAGATACGCAGTATTTT. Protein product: CASSLRGRGSADTQYF.

For the CDR3, the DNA is TGTGCCAGCAGCGTAGTAACAGCGGGAGGAACTGGGGCCAACGTCCTGACTTTC. Translated: CASSVVTAGGTGANVLTF. The V and J genes are TRBV9 and TRBJ2-6; the match to TRBD2 covers 9 bases. The CDR3 contains 18 residues. The J segment lost 2 bases and the V segment lost 0 bases, leaving 6 bases of the junction unmatched. Germline CDR1 reads SGDLS; CDR2 reads YYNGEE.